This is a list of T cell receptor beta chains from one sample in a study of blood T cell repertoires in COVID-19. Repertoires were generated with immunoSEQ multiplex PCR, while TCRdb's copy carries only in-frame clones and drops some. The data show around 83,000 clones, 80% to 90% seen once. The sequenced sample consisted of peripheral blood. Every receptor here comes from a man in his forties or fifties with active or convalescent COVID-19. Both conserved end residues are part of each CDR3. D genes are given only for firm matches. The size field is filled for only some rows; it gives once, few, many or a size class.

V gene: TRBV6-2/TRBV6-3; D gene: TRBD2; clone size: .; J gene: TRBJ2-5; CDR3 protein: CASSSARLAGNQETQYF; CDR3 DNA: TGTGCCAGCAGTTCCGCAAGACTAGCGGGGAACCAAGAGACCCAGTACTTC
V gene: TRBV6-5; D gene: .; clone size: few; J gene: TRBJ2-1; CDR3 protein: CASSHEWGPNEQFF; CDR3 DNA: TGTGCCAGCAGCCACGAATGGGGCCCTAATGAGCAGTTCTTC
V gene: TRBV19; D gene: TRBD1; clone size: .; J gene: TRBJ2-4; CDR3 protein: CASSPDRGQAKNIQYF; CDR3 DNA: TGTGCCAGTAGTCCGGACAGGGGGCAAGCCAAAAACATTCAGTACTTC
V gene: TRBV6-5; D gene: .; clone size: .; J gene: TRBJ2-5; CDR3 protein: CASSSEETQYF; CDR3 DNA: TGTGCCAGCAGTTCCGAGGAGACCCAGTACTTC
V gene: TRBV9; D gene: .; clone size: .; J gene: TRBJ2-3; CDR3 protein: CASSDLRVLTDTQYF; CDR3 DNA: TGTGCCAGCAGCGATCTGCGGGTTCTCACAGATACGCAGTATTTT
V gene: TRBV15; D gene: .; clone size: .; J gene: TRBJ1-2; CDR3 protein: CATSILDRFKGYTF; CDR3 DNA: TGTGCCACCAGCATTTTAGACAGGTTTAAGGGCTACACCTTC
V gene: TRBV18; D gene: .; clone size: .; J gene: TRBJ2-5; CDR3 protein: CASSPPEARETQYF; CDR3 DNA: TGTGCCAGCTCCCCCCCCGAGGCGCGAGAGACCCAGTACTTC
V gene: TRBV5-1; D gene: .; clone size: few; J gene: TRBJ2-2; CDR3 protein: CASSMRTGGELFF; CDR3 DNA: TGCGCCAGCAGTATGAGGACTGGCGGGGAGCTGTTTTTT
V gene: TRBV27; D gene: .; clone size: .; J gene: TRBJ1-4; CDR3 protein: CASSFGIDGGGVQKLFF; CDR3 DNA: TGTGCCAGCTCCTTCGGAATCGACGGCGGAGGGGTTCAAAAACTGTTTTTT
V gene: TRBV7-9; D gene: TRBD2; clone size: .; J gene: TRBJ2-7; CDR3 protein: CASSLMGLDSNEQYF; CDR3 DNA: TGTGCCAGCAGCTTAATGGGACTAGACAGTAACGAGCAGTACTTC
V gene: TRBV19; D gene: .; clone size: .; J gene: TRBJ1-5; CDR3 protein: CASSGDIGYQPQHF; CDR3 DNA: TGTGCCAGTAGTGGGGACATTGGATATCAGCCCCAGCATTTT
V gene: TRBV5-4; D gene: .; clone size: .; J gene: TRBJ2-4; CDR3 protein: CASSLGQAKGGFQYF; CDR3 DNA: TGTGCCAGCAGCTTGGGGCAGGCTAAGGGGGGGTTTCAGTACTTC
V gene: TRBV5-1; D gene: TRBD2; clone size: .; J gene: TRBJ2-7; CDR3 protein: CASSATSGTYEQYF; CDR3 DNA: TGCGCCAGCAGCGCCACTAGCGGGACCTACGAGCAGTACTTC
V gene: TRBV14; D gene: .; clone size: few; J gene: TRBJ2-7; CDR3 protein: CASSQDGGQGSSYEQYF; CDR3 DNA: TGTGCCAGCAGCCAAGATGGGGGTCAGGGGAGCTCCTACGAGCAGTACTTC
V gene: TRBV7-6; D gene: TRBD1; clone size: .; J gene: TRBJ2-6; CDR3 protein: CASSPGTGNSGANVLTF; CDR3 DNA: TGTGCCAGCAGTCCCGGGACAGGGAACTCTGGGGCCAACGTCCTGACTTTC
V gene: TRBV7-2; D gene: TRBD2; clone size: .; J gene: TRBJ2-1; CDR3 protein: CASSPSGRGNEQFF; CDR3 DNA: TGTGCCAGCAGCCCTAGCGGCCGTGGGAATGAGCAGTTCTTC
V gene: TRBV19; D gene: TRBD2; clone size: few; J gene: TRBJ2-7; CDR3 protein: CASSQRLAGAYEQYF; CDR3 DNA: TGTGCCAGTAGCCAACGACTAGCGGGAGCCTACGAGCAGTACTTC
V gene: TRBV10-3; D gene: TRBD2; clone size: few; J gene: TRBJ2-5; CDR3 protein: CAISESILAGRKETQYF; CDR3 DNA: TGTGCCATCAGTGAGTCGATACTAGCGGGGAGGAAAGAGACCCAGTACTTC
V gene: TRBV11-2; D gene: .; clone size: few; J gene: TRBJ2-1; CDR3 protein: CASTENAPYNEQFF; CDR3 DNA: TGTGCCAGCACTGAGAACGCACCCTACAATGAGCAGTTCTTC
V gene: TRBV2; D gene: TRBD1; clone size: .; J gene: TRBJ2-7; CDR3 protein: CASSEGQGATLGQYF; CDR3 DNA: TGTGCCAGCAGTGAAGGACAGGGGGCGACATTAGGGCAGTACTTC
V gene: TRBV6-5; D gene: .; clone size: .; J gene: TRBJ1-1; CDR3 protein: CASSYSEDTEAFF; CDR3 DNA: TGTGCCAGCAGTTACTCCGAGGACACTGAAGCTTTCTTT
V gene: TRBV4-2; D gene: .; clone size: .; J gene: TRBJ1-5; CDR3 protein: CASSPWAVNQPQHF; CDR3 DNA: TGTGCCAGCAGCCCATGGGCAGTCAATCAGCCCCAGCATTTT
V gene: TRBV7-9; D gene: TRBD2; clone size: .; J gene: TRBJ2-1; CDR3 protein: CASSLGTSGYNEQFF; CDR3 DNA: TGTGCCAGCAGCCTTGGGACTAGCGGATACAATGAGCAGTTCTTC
V gene: TRBV15; D gene: .; clone size: .; J gene: TRBJ1-4; CDR3 protein: CATSRGLLAEITNEKLFF; CDR3 DNA: TGTGCCACCAGCAGAGGGCTGTTAGCAGAGATAACTAATGAAAAACTGTTTTTT
V gene: TRBV11-2; D gene: .; clone size: .; J gene: TRBJ2-5; CDR3 protein: CASSARETQYF; CDR3 DNA: TGTGCCAGCAGCGCGCGCGAGACCCAGTACTTC
V gene: TRBV11-2; D gene: TRBD1; clone size: few; J gene: TRBJ2-1; CDR3 protein: CASSPDRDSEQFF; CDR3 DNA: TGTGCCAGCAGCCCAGACAGGGATAGTGAGCAGTTCTTC
V gene: TRBV5-6; D gene: TRBD1; clone size: few; J gene: TRBJ1-2; CDR3 protein: CASRLPGTGYGYTF; CDR3 DNA: TGTGCCAGCAGATTGCCAGGGACAGGCTATGGCTACACCTTC
V gene: TRBV6-2/TRBV6-3; D gene: .; clone size: once; J gene: TRBJ1-1; CDR3 protein: CASSYSAVNTEAFF; CDR3 DNA: TGTGCCAGCAGTTACTCGGCGGTGAACACTGAAGCTTTCTTT
V gene: TRBV7-8; D gene: .; clone size: .; J gene: TRBJ1-1; CDR3 protein: CASRQLRGAAGAFF; CDR3 DNA: TGTGCCAGCAGACAACTGCGGGGGGCGGCCGGGGCTTTCTTT
V gene: TRBV11-2; D gene: TRBD2; clone size: .; J gene: TRBJ2-1; CDR3 protein: CASRTLSGRIFGEQFF; CDR3 DNA: TGTGCCAGCAGGACCCTGAGCGGGAGAATTTTCGGTGAGCAGTTCTTC
V gene: TRBV30; D gene: .; clone size: .; J gene: TRBJ1-4; CDR3 protein: CAWSPDSPSPVTNEKLFF; CDR3 DNA: TGTGCCTGGAGTCCCGACAGTCCCTCTCCTGTGACTAATGAAAAACTGTTTTTT
V gene: TRBV19; D gene: .; clone size: .; J gene: TRBJ1-5; CDR3 protein: CASSIAQGSNQPQHF; CDR3 DNA: TGTGCCAGTAGTATAGCTCAGGGGAGCAATCAGCCCCAGCATTTT
V gene: TRBV19; D gene: .; clone size: .; J gene: TRBJ2-3; CDR3 protein: CASSIRQGPDTQYF; CDR3 DNA: TGTGCCAGTAGTATCAGGCAGGGCCCAGATACGCAGTATTTT
V gene: TRBV28; D gene: .; clone size: few; J gene: TRBJ1-3; CDR3 protein: CASSQNYGYTIYF; CDR3 DNA: TGTGCCAGCAGTCAGAACTACGGGTACACCATATATTTT
V gene: TRBV7-8; D gene: .; clone size: .; J gene: TRBJ1-6; CDR3 protein: CASSGGGSSYNSPLHF; CDR3 DNA: TGTGCCAGCAGCGGGGGAGGAAGCTCCTATAATTCACCCCTCCACTTT
V gene: TRBV4-1; D gene: TRBD1; clone size: .; J gene: TRBJ1-1; CDR3 protein: CASSQKTPGTGNTEAFF; CDR3 DNA: TGCGCCAGCAGCCAAAAAACCCCCGGGACAGGGAACACTGAAGCTTTCTTT
V gene: TRBV14; D gene: .; clone size: few; J gene: TRBJ2-5; CDR3 protein: CASSPQIQETQYF; CDR3 DNA: TGTGCCAGCAGCCCACAGATACAAGAGACCCAGTACTTC
V gene: TRBV6-5; D gene: .; clone size: .; J gene: TRBJ2-7; CDR3 protein: CASRTGVGDLYEQYF; CDR3 DNA: TGTGCCAGCAGGACGGGAGTGGGGGACCTCTACGAGCAGTACTTC
V gene: TRBV18; D gene: .; clone size: .; J gene: TRBJ2-2; CDR3 protein: CASSPQRAQNTGELFF; CDR3 DNA: TGTGCCAGCTCACCACAGCGGGCGCAGAACACCGGGGAGCTGTTTTTT
V gene: TRBV28; D gene: .; clone size: .; J gene: TRBJ2-7; CDR3 protein: CASSFGAGDHEQYF; CDR3 DNA: TGTGCCAGCAGTTTCGGGGCAGGGGACCACGAGCAGTACTTC
V gene: TRBV9; D gene: .; clone size: .; J gene: TRBJ2-1; CDR3 protein: CASSVVSGFYNEQFF; CDR3 DNA: TGTGCCAGCAGCGTAGTAAGCGGCTTCTACAATGAGCAGTTCTTC
V gene: TRBV7-2; D gene: .; clone size: .; J gene: TRBJ2-3; CDR3 protein: CASSLFGTDTQYF; CDR3 DNA: TGTGCCAGCAGTCTATTCGGGACAGATACGCAGTATTTT
V gene: TRBV19; D gene: .; clone size: .; J gene: TRBJ2-1; CDR3 protein: CASRVRVEYEQFF; CDR3 DNA: TGTGCCAGTAGGGTCAGGGTGGAGTATGAGCAGTTCTTC
V gene: TRBV15; D gene: TRBD1; clone size: .; J gene: TRBJ2-1; CDR3 protein: CATSRGGRDRDNEQFF; CDR3 DNA: TGTGCCACCAGCAGAGGGGGTCGGGACAGAGACAATGAGCAGTTCTTC
V gene: TRBV4-1; D gene: TRBD1; clone size: .; J gene: TRBJ1-2; CDR3 protein: CASSLTGGQSGYTF; CDR3 DNA: TGCGCCAGCAGCCTGACAGGGGGCCAGAGTGGCTACACCTTC
V gene: TRBV6-5; D gene: .; clone size: few; J gene: TRBJ1-5; CDR3 protein: CASSYRGSNQPQHF; CDR3 DNA: TGTGCCAGCAGTTACCGGGGTAGCAATCAGCCCCAGCATTTT
V gene: TRBV12-3/TRBV12-4; D gene: .; clone size: .; J gene: TRBJ2-5; CDR3 protein: CASSLYNQETQYF; CDR3 DNA: TGTGCCAGCAGTTTGTACAACCAAGAGACCCAGTACTTC
V gene: TRBV21-1; D gene: .; clone size: .; J gene: TRBJ1-4; CDR3 protein: CASSKEEGRATNEKLFF; CDR3 DNA: TGTGCCAGCAGCAAAGAGGAAGGGAGAGCAACTAATGAAAAACTGTTTTTT
V gene: TRBV18; D gene: TRBD1; clone size: .; J gene: TRBJ1-3; CDR3 protein: CASSLGQGTGNTIYF; CDR3 DNA: TGTGCCAGCTCACTCGGACAGGGGACGGGAAACACCATATATTTT
V gene: TRBV6-5; D gene: TRBD2; clone size: .; J gene: TRBJ2-1; CDR3 protein: CASSSRGGPDEQFF; CDR3 DNA: TGTGCCAGCAGTTCCCGGGGGGGCCCGGATGAGCAGTTCTTC
V gene: TRBV5-5; D gene: TRBD1; clone size: .; J gene: TRBJ2-2; CDR3 protein: CASSSDRPNTGELFF; CDR3 DNA: TGTGCCAGCAGCTCGGACAGGCCCAACACCGGGGAGCTGTTTTTT
V gene: TRBV27; D gene: TRBD1; clone size: once; J gene: TRBJ2-1; CDR3 protein: CASSKDRGSQFF; CDR3 DNA: TGTGCCAGCAGTAAGGACAGGGGAAGTCAGTTCTTC
V gene: TRBV10-3; D gene: .; clone size: .; J gene: TRBJ1-4; CDR3 protein: CAISETPGGLNEKLFF; CDR3 DNA: TGTGCCATCAGCGAAACCCCGGGTGGGTTGAATGAAAAACTGTTTTTT
V gene: TRBV5-4; D gene: TRBD2; clone size: .; J gene: TRBJ2-1; CDR3 protein: CASSLEGGAGTVNEQFF; CDR3 DNA: TGTGCCAGCAGCTTGGAGGGAGGGGCGGGGACGGTAAATGAGCAGTTCTTC
V gene: TRBV7-2; D gene: .; clone size: .; J gene: TRBJ1-1; CDR3 protein: CASSLGHLNTEAFF; CDR3 DNA: TGTGCCAGCAGCTTAGGACACCTGAACACTGAAGCTTTCTTT
V gene: TRBV28; D gene: TRBD2; clone size: .; J gene: TRBJ2-1; CDR3 protein: CASSLSGGSGRKNEQFF; CDR3 DNA: TGTGCCAGCAGTTTATCCGGGGGTAGCGGGAGGAAGAATGAGCAGTTCTTC
V gene: TRBV29-1; D gene: .; clone size: .; J gene: TRBJ2-7; CDR3 protein: CSVLAVQGSEQYF; CDR3 DNA: TGCAGCGTGCTCGCGGTACAGGGTAGCGAGCAGTACTTC
V gene: TRBV4-2; D gene: TRBD1; clone size: .; J gene: TRBJ1-5; CDR3 protein: CASSQTGGSQPQHF; CDR3 DNA: TGTGCCAGCAGCCAGACAGGGGGTAGTCAGCCCCAGCATTTT
V gene: TRBV13; D gene: .; clone size: .; J gene: TRBJ2-3; CDR3 protein: CASSVFSGSTDTQYF; CDR3 DNA: TGTGCCAGCAGCGTCTTCAGCGGGAGCACAGATACGCAGTATTTT